This TCR beta chain emerged from a study of PD-L1 blockade in urothelial cancer. Trimming took 1 base from V and 10 from J; bases not matched to a gene: 3. Germline CDR1 is SGHRS and CDR2 is YFSETQ. The CDR3 consists of 13 residues. Measured with immunoSEQ multiplex PCR; TCRdb has only the in-frame clones, and not every one. The data hold some 40,000 clones, with roughly 90% observed a single time. The origin of this receptor is a man between 65 and 80 years old with urothelial cancer. The source was PBMCs, collected around atezolizumab (anti-PD-L1) treatment. The chain employs TRBV5-1 and TRBJ2-1; 9 nucleotides match TRBD2. The CDR3, as DNA: TGCGCCAGCAGCTTGAATAGCGGGAGAGAGCAGTTCTTC. Amino acids: CASSLNSGREQFF.